These 32 T cell receptor beta chains came from one sample sequenced in a study of monozygotic twins with inflammatory bowel disease. No DNA is given; TCRdb re-called the 5' RACE reads and lists each CDR3 protein once. This table lists about 160,000 distinct CDR3 sequences. What was sequenced was blood. The receptors here all came from a human donor with ulcerative colitis or Crohn's disease, or a healthy co-twin of an affected twin (not recorded which).

This chain links TRBV10-3 with TRBJ2-7; without DNA, the TCRdb call of TRBD1 cannot be checked. Germline CDR1 and CDR2: ENHRY and SYGVKD. The CDR3 is 15 amino acids. CDR3 amino acids: CAISERTGEFNEQYF.

J is TRBJ1-1 and V is TRBV5-1. Germline CDR1 is SGHRS and CDR2 is YFSETQ. The CDR3 is 14 residues long. The CDR3 loop is CASSRTSIFTEAFF.

The genes are TRBV4-3 and TRBJ1-1; no DNA is available, so the TRBD1 call from TCRdb remains unchecked. CDR3 length: 18 residues. Germline assignment: CDR1 LGHNA and CDR2 YSLEER. The CDR3 spells CASSPLPGGAEDGTEAFF.

This chain connects TRBV6-2 or TRBV6-3 to TRBJ2-1; the D call of TRBD2 rests on TCRdb alone, since no DNA is present to check it. The CDR3 contains 17 residues. Germline CDR1 is MNHEY and CDR2 is SVGEGT. The CDR3 sequence is CASTLLAGDLSRNEQFF.

This chain uses TRBV12-3 or TRBV12-4 with TRBJ1-4; no DNA is available, so the TRBD1 call from TCRdb remains unchecked. CDR3 length: 14 residues. The CDR3 region is CASRETGANEKLFF.

The J gene is TRBJ1-5, the V gene TRBV20-1. In germline, CDR1 is DFQATT, CDR2 SNEGSKA (reference sequence). This CDR3 is 14 amino acids long. This CDR3 is CSAGGYSDYQPQHF.

The CDR3 sequence is CASSIRQGTGDTQYF. The genes are TRBV3-1 and TRBJ2-3; TCRdb's D call of TRBD1 is untestable without DNA. CDR1 and CDR2 from the germline V gene are LGHDT and YNNKEL (reference sequence). The CDR3 runs to 15 residues.

The chain links TRBV6-6 to TRBJ1-5. CDR3 length: 13 residues. Germline loops: CDR1 MNHNY, CDR2 SVGAGI (reference sequence). CDR3 sequence: CASSYSSDQPQHF.

This rearrangement joins TRBV4-1 to TRBJ2-2; TCRdb picks TRBD1, but there is no DNA to check that call. The CDR3 covers 18 residues. Germline CDR1 is MGHRA and CDR2 is YSYEKL. The CDR3 here is CASSQEGLGGDGTGELFF.

The chain recombines TRBV6-2 or TRBV6-3 with TRBJ1-5; checking the TCRdb D call of TRBD1 is not possible without DNA. Germline V gene lookup returns CDR1 MNHEY and CDR2 SVGEGT. The CDR3 has 17 residues. The CDR3 loop reads CASNYPPGGQVNQPQHF.

The gene calls are TRBV20-1 and TRBJ1-4; the D call of TRBD1 rests on TCRdb alone, since no DNA is present to check it. This CDR3 spans 14 amino acids. The germline V gene encodes CDR1 DFQATT and CDR2 SNEGSKA (reference sequence). The CDR3 spells CSATRTGDNENLFF.

The rearrangement uses TRBV20-1 and TRBJ2-3; TCRdb indicates TRBD1, and absent DNA this call remains unverified. Germline V lookup: CDR1 DFQATT, CDR2 SNEGSKA (reference sequence). The CDR3 is made up of 13 amino acids. CDR3 region: CSASQGLTDTQYF.

The chain recombines TRBV20-1 with TRBJ2-7; TCRdb proposes TRBD1, but this gene call is untestable without DNA. The CDR3 covers 14 residues. Looked up from germline, CDR1 is DFQATT and CDR2 is SNEGSKA (reference sequence). CDR3 sequence: CSATGTGESYEQYF.

CDR3 amino acids: CSAPGLAANEQFF. The chain is built from TRBV20-1 and TRBJ2-1; with no DNA, the TCRdb D assignment of TRBD2 cannot be verified. Germline-derived CDR1 and CDR2 are DFQATT and SNEGSKA (reference sequence). The CDR3 consists of 13 residues.

This chain uses TRBV5-4 with TRBJ2-2. The CDR3 extends over 14 amino acids. Per germline, CDR1 SGHNT and CDR2 YYREEE (reference sequence). CDR3: CASSVGLNTGELFF.

This chain links TRBV24-1 with TRBJ1-2. Germline V gene sequence: CDR1 KGHDR, CDR2 SFDVKD. The CDR3 spans 14 residues. The CDR3 reads CATSDSQGGYGYTF.

V is TRBV5-5 and J is TRBJ1-5. Germline V gene sequence: CDR1 SGHKS, CDR2 YYEKEE (reference sequence). The CDR3 sequence is 14 residues long. The CDR3 reads CASSLGPGPGSQHF.

This chain joins TRBV12-3 or TRBV12-4 and TRBJ1-2. The CDR3 extends over 13 amino acids. This CDR3 reads CASSRGSNDGYTF.

The chain employs TRBV10-3 and TRBJ2-3. CDR3 size: 14 residues. Looked up from germline, CDR1 is ENHRY and CDR2 is SYGVKD. CDR3 protein: CAIGSGAGTDTQYF.

V is TRBV6-2 or TRBV6-3 and J is TRBJ2-5; TCRdb calls TRBD2, which cannot be checked without DNA. The CDR3 has 12 amino acids. The V gene's germline CDR1 is MNHEY and CDR2 SVGEGT. This CDR3 is CASAGLGETQYF.

The chain carries TRBV25-1 and TRBJ2-1; TCRdb lists TRBD2, though no DNA is available to test this call. The CDR3 has 15 amino acids. From germline, CDR1 is MGHDK and CDR2 SYGVNS. The CDR3 spells CASSEGLAGGNEQFF.

The V call is TRBV7-2, the J call TRBJ2-1; lacking DNA, the TRBD2 call made by TCRdb goes unchecked. The CDR3 has 21 residues. CDR1 is SGHTA and CDR2 is FQGNSA in the germline V gene. CDR3 loop: CASSLASTSRDGPGSYNEQFF.

The chain uses TRBV20-1 and TRBJ1-4; TCRdb's D call of TRBD1 is untestable without DNA. This CDR3 region has 15 residues. Germline assignment: CDR1 DFQATT and CDR2 SNEGSKA (reference sequence). CDR3 loop: CSAPPPTGEKEKLFF.

The rearrangement joins TRBV5-6 to TRBJ1-1. Germline CDR1 is SGHDT and CDR2 is YYEEEE. This CDR3 contains 13 residues. The CDR3 here is CASSLAGWGEAFF. Drawing the rest from reference TRBV5-6 and TRBJ1-1, the complete variable domain is DAGVTQSPTHLIKTRGQQVTLRCSPKSGHDTVSWYQQALGQGPQFIFQYYEEEERQRGNFPDRFSGHQFPNYSSELNVNALLLGDSALYLCASSLAGWGEAFFGQGTRLTVV.

The chain has TRBV19 and TRBJ2-3; TCRdb gives TRBD2 as the D gene, but with no DNA this cannot be confirmed. Looked up from germline, CDR1 is LNHDA and CDR2 is SQIVND (reference sequence). This CDR3 comprises 13 residues. CDR3 sequence reads: CASRDSPTDTQYF.

The gene calls are TRBV18 and TRBJ2-1; TCRdb's D call of TRBD1 is untestable without DNA. This CDR3 is 17 amino acids long. Germline V gives CDR1 KGHSH, CDR2 LQKENI. The CDR3 loop reads CASSLYAGQGSPDEQFF.

The CDR3: CASSNRGSGANVLTF. The chain couples TRBV12-3 or TRBV12-4 to TRBJ2-6; the D call from TCRdb, TRBD1, cannot be confirmed without DNA. This CDR3 spans 15 amino acids.

The genes are TRBV5-1 and TRBJ1-6; TCRdb's D call of TRBD1 is untestable without DNA. CDR3 length: 15 amino acids. The V gene's germline CDR1 is SGHRS and CDR2 YFSETQ. CDR3 protein: CASSPEWTVGSPLHF.

The V and J genes are TRBV6-1 and TRBJ2-5; TCRdb proposes TRBD2, but this gene call is untestable without DNA. Looked up from germline, CDR1 is MNHNS and CDR2 is SASEGT. The CDR3 covers 15 residues. The CDR3: CASSPVIAGGKTQYF.

The chain carries TRBV27 and TRBJ1-5. The CDR3 totals 12 residues. Germline V CDR1 and CDR2: MNHEY, SMNVEV (reference sequence). CDR3 protein: CASSIVNQPQHF.

V gene TRBV11-2 combines with J gene TRBJ2-1; TCRdb selects TRBD1, and the lack of DNA leaves this call unchecked. Germline loops: CDR1 SGHAT, CDR2 FQNNGV. This CDR3 spans 21 amino acids. CDR3 residues: CASSLVADSNPPTSSYNEQFF.

The chain links TRBV6-2 or TRBV6-3 to TRBJ2-1; TCRdb's D call of TRBD1 is untestable without DNA. The CDR3 has 15 amino acids. Germline V CDR1 and CDR2: MNHEY, SVGEGT. The CDR3: CASGKQGHSYNEQFF.